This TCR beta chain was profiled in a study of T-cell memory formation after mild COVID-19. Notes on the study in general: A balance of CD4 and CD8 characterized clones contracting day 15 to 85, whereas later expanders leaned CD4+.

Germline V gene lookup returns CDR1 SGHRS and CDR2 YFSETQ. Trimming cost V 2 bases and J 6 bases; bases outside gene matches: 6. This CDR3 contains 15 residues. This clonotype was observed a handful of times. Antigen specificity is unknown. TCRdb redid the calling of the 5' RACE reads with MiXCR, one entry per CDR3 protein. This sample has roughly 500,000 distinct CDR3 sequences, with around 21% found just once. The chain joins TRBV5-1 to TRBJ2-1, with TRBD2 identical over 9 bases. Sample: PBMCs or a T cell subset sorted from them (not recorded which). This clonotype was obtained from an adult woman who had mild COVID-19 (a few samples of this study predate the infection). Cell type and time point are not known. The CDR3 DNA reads TGCGCCAGCAGCTTCCCCAGCGGGGGGCCCAATGAGCAGTTCTTC. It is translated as CASSFPSGGPNEQFF.